Presented here are 27 T cell receptor beta chains from one specimen sequenced in a study of blood T cell repertoires in COVID-19. Using immunoSEQ multiplex PCR, the repertoire was profiled, and TCRdb retains in-frame clones only, with some absent. Here the sample spans about 240,000 clones, roughly nine tenths being singletons. What was sequenced was peripheral blood. These TCRs come from a man aged 55-75 years who had recovered from COVID-19.

This chain links TRBV6-5 with TRBJ1-2, with 8 positions matching TRBD1. Germline V gene data show CDR1 as MNHEY and CDR2 as SVGAGI. Losses at the gene ends were 2 bases for V and 8 bases for J; bases not matched to a gene: 7. The CDR3 spans 14 residues. The CDR3 nucleotides are TGTGCCAGCAGTTACACCACAGGGGGTCGGGGCTACACCTTC. Amino acid sequence: CASSYTTGGRGYTF.

The chain recombines TRBV28 with TRBJ1-5, with D possibly being TRBD1 (6 bases). In germline, CDR1 is MDHEN, CDR2 SYDVKM. CDR3 length equals 18 residues. V shed 3 bases and J shed 2 bases, with 20 bases lying between them. Here the CDR3 DNA reads TGTGCCAGCAGTTTGGAGCGGAAACAGGGCAGTGGCAATCAGCCCCAGCATTTT. Translation: CASSLERKQGSGNQPQHF.

This CDR3 reads CASSLIPGSNNEQFF. The CDR3 DNA is TGCGCCAGCAGCTTAATACCGGGATCTAACAATGAGCAGTTCTTC. The gene calls are TRBV5-1 and TRBJ2-1; possibly TRBD2 for D (5 bases). Trimming shortened V by 2 bases and J by 5 bases, and 14 bases separated the two germline ends. Germline-derived CDR1 and CDR2 are SGHRS and YFSETQ. The CDR3 has 15 amino acids.

The V and J genes are TRBV18 and TRBJ2-3, with a weak D call TRBD1 (5 bases). V lost 4 bases, J lost 0 bases, and 11 bases lay in between. The CDR3 is 15 amino acids. Per the germline V gene, CDR1 is KGHSH and CDR2 is LQKENI. The CDR3: CASSRSGSSTDTQYF. The CDR3 nucleotides are TGTGCCAGCTCACGATCAGGGTCTAGCACAGATACGCAGTATTTT.

J is TRBJ1-2 and V is TRBV6-1; D is perhaps TRBD1 (5 bases). The germline gives CDR1 MNHNS, CDR2 SASEGT. The CDR3 has 17 residues. The ends were cut back, 2 bases at V and 0 bases at J, with 16 bases in the middle. Here the CDR3 DNA reads TGTGCCAGCAGTGAAATGGTGGGGCAGTTATCTAACTATGGCTACACCTTC. Its protein product is CASSEMVGQLSNYGYTF.

V is TRBV19 and J is TRBJ2-6; D gene unclear. The CDR3 runs to 14 residues. Trimming pared 1 base from V and 1 base from J, leaving 2 bases between. Looked up from germline, CDR1 is LNHDA and CDR2 is SQIVND (reference sequence). The chain's CDR3 is CASSIVSGANVLTF. The CDR3 nucleotides are TGTGCCAGTAGTATAGTATCTGGGGCCAACGTCCTGACTTTC.

The rearrangement uses TRBV6-7 and TRBJ2-4, with TRBD1 matching over 7 bases. TRBV6-7 is treated as an ORF (open reading frame) with a function not yet certain. The CDR3 extends over 18 amino acids. V lost 0 bases to trimming and J lost 0 bases; unmatched junction nucleotides: 8. This chain's CDR3 is CASSYSTRQGVAKNIQYF. CDR3 coding DNA: TGTGCCAGCAGTTACTCGACGCGGCAGGGGGTAGCCAAAAACATTCAGTACTTC.

The V and J genes are TRBV5-6 and TRBJ2-1; 9 nucleotides align to TRBD2. J gave up 8 bases and V 4 bases, and 13 bases lay outside the gene matches. The CDR3 extends over 16 amino acids. In germline, CDR1 is SGHDT, CDR2 YYEEEE. In DNA, the CDR3 is TGTGCCAGCAGCGAGCCCCTGCGGGGGGGCCTGCATGAGCAGTTCTTC. It is translated as CASSEPLRGGLHEQFF.

The V call is TRBV9, the J call TRBJ2-1; 9 nucleotides match TRBD2. CDR3 length: 17 residues. From germline, CDR1 is SGDLS and CDR2 YYNGEE. The V and J ends lost 0 bases and 8 bases, in that order; junction bases with no gene match: 12. CDR3 loop: CASSVGRGGLFVDEQFF. The DNA of the CDR3 is TGTGCCAGCAGCGTAGGGCGGGGGGGCCTATTTGTCGATGAGCAGTTCTTC. Using reference TRBV9 and TRBJ2-1 for the parts outside the CDR3, the full variable domain is DSGVTQTPKHLITATGQRVTLRCSPRSGDLSVYWYQQSLDQGLQFLIQYYNGEERAKGNILERFSAQQFPDLHSELNLSSLELGDSALYFCASSVGRGGLFVDEQFFGPGTRLTVL.

The V gene is TRBV5-4, the J gene TRBJ2-3; TRBD2 is a possible D gene (6 bases). Per germline, CDR1 SGHNT and CDR2 YYREEE (reference sequence). CDR3 length equals 15 residues. Trimming pared 4 bases from V and 2 bases from J, leaving 14 bases between. CDR3 nucleotide sequence: TGTGCCAGCAGCGCAGGGAGGTTCCCCACAGATACGCAGTATTTT. Its protein is CASSAGRFPTDTQYF.

The J gene is TRBJ2-7, the V gene TRBV7-2, with 8 bases lining up with TRBD1. Germline V CDR1 and CDR2: SGHTA, FQGNSA. V was clipped by 5 bases and J by 4 bases; unmatched bases: 10. The CDR3 is made up of 15 amino acids. CDR3 region: CASSPNRQGSYEQYF. CDR3 sequence (DNA): TGTGCCAGCAGCCCGAACCGACAGGGGTCGTACGAGCAGTACTTC.

V gene TRBV18 combines with J gene TRBJ2-3, with D perhaps TRBD1 (6 bases). Germline-derived CDR1 and CDR2 are KGHSH and LQKENI. The CDR3 has 16 amino acids. The V end lost 0 bases, the J end lost 0 bases, and 10 bases lay between the germline ends. Written as DNA, the CDR3 is TGTGCCAGCTCACCACCGGGAAGGGGGAGCACAGATACGCAGTATTTT. Its translation is CASSPPGRGSTDTQYF.

The rearrangement uses TRBV11-3 and TRBJ2-5; TRBD1 is a possible D gene (8 bases). CDR3 length: 17 amino acids. The germline V gene encodes CDR1 SGHNT and CDR2 YENEEA. V shed 5 bases and J shed 7 bases, with 26 bases lying between them. The DNA for the CDR3 is TGTGCCAGCAGCCTTTTAAACCCACAGGGGGGGAGTGGGACCCAGTACTTC. Its protein is CASSLLNPQGGSGTQYF.

The chain uses TRBV29-1 and TRBJ1-1; 8 bases map to TRBD1. Germline CDR1 is SQVTM and CDR2 is ANQGSEA. The CDR3 has 14 amino acids. The junction had 8 bases not matched to a gene; V was cut back by 3 bases and J by 5 bases. The CDR3 DNA follows: TGCAGCGTTGATCAGGGGGCAAAACAAACTGAAGCTTTCTTT. It encodes CSVDQGAKQTEAFF. The whole variable domain, remainder taken from reference TRBV29-1 and TRBJ1-1, is SAVISQKPSRDICQRGTSLTIQCQVDSQVTMMFWYRQQPGQSLTLIATANQGSEATYESGFVIDKFPISRPNLTFSTLTVSNMSPEDSSIYLCSVDQGAKQTEAFFGQGTRLTVV.

Here the CDR3 DNA reads TGCGCCAGCGACAGGCGATCACTCAGCTCTGGAAACACCATATATTTT. Protein sequence: CASDRRSLSSGNTIYF. V gene TRBV10-1 combines with J gene TRBJ1-3; D may be TRBD1 (6 bases). The germline gives CDR1 WNHNN, CDR2 SYGVQD (reference sequence). V was clipped by 8 bases and J by 0 bases, with 17 bases between them. The CDR3 has 16 amino acids.

V and J are TRBV12-5 and TRBJ2-1, with 8 nucleotides matching TRBD2. Germline V gene sequence: CDR1 LGHNT, CDR2 FRNRAP. The CDR3 runs 16 residues. The junction had 8 bases not matched to a gene; V was cut back by 7 bases and J by 0 bases. The CDR3 bases are TGTGCTAGTGACCAAGGCGGGGGGAGCTCCTACAATGAGCAGTTCTTC. Its protein product is CASDQGGGSSYNEQFF.

The V and J genes are TRBV7-9 and TRBJ1-2, with TRBD1 matching 7 bases. Germline V CDR1 and CDR2: SEHNR, FQNEAQ (reference sequence). The V and J ends lost 5 bases and 8 bases, in that order; junction bases with no gene match: 8. The CDR3 has 13 residues. CDR3 sequence (DNA): TGTGCCAGCAGCGCCGACAGGGCTCGGGGCTACACCTTC. It specifies CASSADRARGYTF.

This chain links TRBV27 with TRBJ2-1, with 10 bases aligning to TRBD1. This CDR3 region has 16 residues. V trimming: 5 bases; J trimming: 5 bases; junction bases outside the gene matches: 9. Germline V gene data show CDR1 as MNHEY and CDR2 as SMNVEV (reference sequence). The chain's CDR3 is CASSPATGGFDNEQFF. The DNA of the CDR3 is TGTGCCAGCAGTCCAGCGACAGGGGGCTTTGACAATGAGCAGTTCTTC.

Concerning this clone: The sample contains more than one DNA sequence encoding this CDR3. V gene TRBV30 combines with J gene TRBJ1-1, with D maybe TRBD1 (5 bases). The germline CDR1 and CDR2 sequences are GTSNPN and SVGIG (reference sequence). Trimming pared 1 base from V and 4 bases from J, leaving 7 bases between. This CDR3 has 12 residues. CDR3 in DNA: TGTGCCTGGAGTGCGGGGGGCACTGAAGCTTTCTTT. Its protein product is CAWSAGGTEAFF.

This clone was seen more than once but under ten times. The chain combines TRBV4-2 with TRBJ1-3; D is ambiguous. The CDR3 length is 14 residues. The V gene's germline CDR1 is LGHNA and CDR2 YNFKEQ. V lost 1 base and J 4 bases, leaving 8 bases between the germline ends. CDR3 in DNA: TGTGCCAGCAGCCAAGGAACAGCCGGAAACACCATATATTTT. Protein: CASSQGTAGNTIYF.

The chain is built from TRBV28 and TRBJ2-6; maybe TRBD1 (6 bases). Per germline, CDR1 MDHEN and CDR2 SYDVKM. Trimming pared 6 bases from V and 1 base from J, leaving 10 bases between. The CDR3 loop spans 15 amino acids. CDR3 sequence (DNA): TGTGCCAGCAGACTAGGGGGTTCTGGGGCCAACGTCCTGACTTTC. It is translated as CASRLGGSGANVLTF.

The V call is TRBV6-6, the J call TRBJ2-5; D possibly corresponds to TRBD2 (6 bases). With 2 bases removed from V and 4 bases from J, the gap between germline ends came to 11 bases. CDR1 is MNHNY and CDR2 is SVGAGI in the germline V gene (reference sequence). This CDR3 comprises 14 residues. The CDR3 region is CASSYRSGGETQYF. DNA for the CDR3: TGTGCCAGCAGTTACCGTTCCGGGGGAGAGACCCAGTACTTC.

This chain uses TRBV6-5 with TRBJ1-1; maybe TRBD1 (6 bases). The germline V gene encodes CDR1 MNHEY and CDR2 SVGAGI. The CDR3 has 15 residues. Trimming cost V 2 bases and J 2 bases, with 12 bases left between them. The CDR3, as DNA: TGTGCCAGCAGTTACAGGGGGTCTAGAAACACTGAAGCTTTCTTT. Its protein is CASSYRGSRNTEAFF.

The V gene is TRBV27, the J gene TRBJ2-1; the match to TRBD2 covers 11 bases. From germline, CDR1 is MNHEY and CDR2 SMNVEV (reference sequence). With V trimmed by 7 bases and J by 12 bases, 14 bases remained unmatched. This CDR3 comprises 15 residues. The DNA for the CDR3 is TGTGCCAGCAAACCCCCGGGACTAGCGGACTCCCGGCAGTTCTTC. This sequence encodes CASKPPGLADSRQFF.

The CDR3 spells CASSTWDNRGAEAFF. In DNA, the CDR3 is TGTGCCAGCAGCACCTGGGACAATCGGGGCGCTGAAGCTTTCTTT. This rearrangement joins TRBV7-9 to TRBJ1-1; D might be TRBD1 (6 bases). Germline V gives CDR1 SEHNR, CDR2 FQNEAQ (reference sequence). The CDR3 sequence is 15 residues long. V was cut by 5 bases and J by 6 bases, with 19 bases left in between.

The genes are TRBV18 and TRBJ2-7, with D possibly matching TRBD1 (6 bases). V lost 2 bases to trimming and J lost 0 bases, with 14 bases between them. Germline V gene lookup returns CDR1 KGHSH and CDR2 LQKENI. This CDR3 is 16 amino acids long. The CDR3 DNA reads TGTGCCAGCTCACCAAACCAGGGGACAAGCTCCTACGAGCAGTACTTC. Translation: CASSPNQGTSSYEQYF.

This clone occurred once. This sequence joins TRBV18 and TRBJ2-1; 7 bases fit TRBD1. CDR1 and CDR2 (germline): KGHSH, LQKENI. V dropped 1 base and J dropped 3; count of bases not matched to a gene: 6. The length of the CDR3 is 16 residues. The CDR3 loop reads CASSPLMTGIYNEQFF. In DNA form, the CDR3 reads TGTGCCAGCTCACCACTTATGACAGGGATCTACAATGAGCAGTTCTTC.